This is a list of T cell receptor beta chains from one sample in a study of tumor-infiltrating lymphocytes in primary liver carcinoma. TCRdb passed the multiplex PCR reads through MiXCR, listing each CDR3 protein once. The repertoire holds about 180,000 distinct CDR3 sequences, with around 60% as singletons. Source material: peripheral blood. All receptors come from a man aged 35-49 years with primary liver carcinoma and hepatitis B virus infection. Both conserved end residues are part of each CDR3. D genes are given only for firm matches. The size entry is marked missing in some rows and otherwise reads once, few, many or a size class.

d_call	cdr3_length	v_call	j_call	clone_size	cdr3_nt	cdr3_aa
-	16	TRBV6-6	TRBJ2-1	-	TGTGCCAGCAGATACTCGATGTCGAGTTCCTACAATGAGCAGTTCTTC	CASRYSMSSSYNEQFF
TRBD2	17	TRBV11-1	TRBJ2-1	many	TGTGCCAGCAGCTTAATTCTTCTAGCGGGGAAATACAATGAGCAGTTCTTC	CASSLILLAGKYNEQFF
-	13	TRBV29-1	TRBJ1-5	many	TGCAGCGTTCGGGACAATTACAATCAGCCCCAGCATTTT	CSVRDNYNQPQHF
-	17	TRBV12-3/TRBV12-4	TRBJ2-3	-	TGTGCCAGCAGTCCCCAGGGGAGGGGGGTACGGACGGATACGCAGTATTTT	CASSPQGRGVRTDTQYF
-	13	TRBV11-1	TRBJ2-1	-	TGTGCCAGCAGCGTTGGCCTGAACAATGAGCAGTTCTTC	CASSVGLNNEQFF
TRBD1	16	TRBV14	TRBJ2-7	few	TGTGCCAGCAGCCAAGGATCCGGGACAGGGACCTACGAGCAGTACTTC	CASSQGSGTGTYEQYF
TRBD2	17	TRBV11-2	TRBJ2-1	many	TGTGCCAGCAGCTCCCCTTCCCGGCGGGAGGGCCAGAATGAGCAGTTCTTC	CASSSPSRREGQNEQFF
-	14	TRBV10-2	TRBJ2-3	-	TGCGCCAGCATGTCATGGAGAGGGACAGATACGCAGTATTTT	CASMSWRGTDTQYF
-	15	TRBV4-2	TRBJ2-7	-	TGTGCCAGCAGCTACGCCGGGACTGGTACCTACGAGCGGTACTTC	CASSYAGTGTYERYF
TRBD1	14	TRBV12-3/TRBV12-4	TRBJ1-1	-	TGTGTCAGCAGTTCCTCTACAGGGGGCTCTGAAGCTTTCTTT	CVSSSSTGGSEAFF
-	11	TRBV5-4	TRBJ1-1	few	TGTGCCAGCAGCTTAGGATCTGAAGCTTTCTTT	CASSLGSEAFF
-	15	TRBV11-2	TRBJ2-2	-	TGTACCAGCAGCTTAGGGGGGGGAGCCACCGGGGAGCTGTTTTTT	CTSSLGGGATGELFF
-	13	TRBV7-9	TRBJ2-7	-	TGTGCCAGCCAGCTTCAGGGTTCCTACGAGCAGTACTTC	CASQLQGSYEQYF
-	11	TRBV6-1	TRBJ2-7	-	TGTGCCGGAGGTCGGACCTACGAGCAGTACTTC	CAGGRTYEQYF
-	14	TRBV6-5	TRBJ2-5	once	TGTGCCAGCAGTTACTTGAAGGGTTGGGAGACCCAGTACTTC	CASSYLKGWETQYF
-	15	TRBV7-9	TRBJ2-7	-	TGTGCCGGCAGCTTAGATAGCACTACCGGGCGGGAGCAGTACTTC	CAGSLDSTTGREQYF
-	14	TRBV29-1	TRBJ1-1	many	TGCAGCGTCGGTATGCCTACAGAGAACACTGAAGCTTTCTTT	CSVGMPTENTEAFF
TRBD1	13	TRBV10-2	TRBJ1-1	-	TGCGCCAGCAGTGTGGTGGGACAGGGAGAAGCTTTCTTT	CASSVVGQGEAFF
TRBD1	15	TRBV7-9	TRBJ1-2	-	TGTGCCAGCAGCCAGGGGGACCTCTCAGGCTATGGCTACACCTTC	CASSQGDLSGYGYTF
-	14	TRBV5-6	TRBJ2-5	-	TGTGCCAGCAGCTTGGCCTCTTTGGAAGAGACCCAGTACTTC	CASSLASLEETQYF
TRBD2	16	TRBV14	TRBJ2-1	-	TGTGCCAGCAGCGCGGGCGGACTAGCGGTTTACAATGAGCAGTTCTTC	CASSAGGLAVYNEQFF
-	13	TRBV13	TRBJ2-7	-	TGTGCCAGCGAAGTCAACTGGTCCCACGAGCAGTACTTC	CASEVNWSHEQYF
-	14	TRBV5-4	TRBJ1-6	-	TGTGCCAGCAGCAAGGACAGAACTAATTCACCCCTCCACTTT	CASSKDRTNSPLHF
-	15	TRBV12-3/TRBV12-4	TRBJ2-2	-	TGTGCCAGCAGTTTAGGGAGTACAGGGACCGGGGAGCTGTTTTTT	CASSLGSTGTGELFF
TRBD2	15	TRBV28	TRBJ2-7	few	TGTGCCAGCAGGCCCACACTAGCGGGAACGTACGAGCAGTACTTC	CASRPTLAGTYEQYF
-	14	TRBV29-1	TRBJ2-1	many	TGCAGCGTTGGGGACTGGAGCTCCTACAATGAGCAGTTCTTC	CSVGDWSSYNEQFF
-	14	TRBV2	TRBJ1-1	-	TGTGCCAGCAGTGACAAGTTCATGAACACTGAAGCTTTCTTT	CASSDKFMNTEAFF
TRBD2	14	TRBV11-2	TRBJ2-3	-	TGTGACAGCAGTTTATCGGGAGGGCGGGATACGCAGTATTTT	CDSSLSGGRDTQYF
TRBD1	15	TRBV11-2	TRBJ2-1	-	TGTGCCAGCAGACCCGGACAGGGTTCCTACAATGAGCAGTTCTTC	CASRPGQGSYNEQFF
TRBD1	13	TRBV14	TRBJ1-1	-	TGTGGCAGCAGCCGGACAGGGGGCGGTGAAGCTTTCTTT	CGSSRTGGGEAFF
TRBD2	19	TRBV6-5	TRBJ2-7	-	TGTGCCAGCAGCCTCCAGGACTCCAAGGGACTAGCGGGTTCCTACGAGCAGTACTTC	CASSLQDSKGLAGSYEQYF
TRBD2	17	TRBV14	TRBJ2-1	-	TGTGCCAGCAGGCAGATTATAGGCGGGAGTGTTAACAATGAGCAGTTCTTC	CASRQIIGGSVNNEQFF
-	13	TRBV4-1	TRBJ2-1	-	TGCGCCAGCAGCCCGGGGGTCTACAATGAGCAGTTCTTC	CASSPGVYNEQFF
-	15	TRBV6-6	TRBJ2-1	few	TGTGCCAGCAGTTCGTTGGGGAGCTCCTACAATGAGCAGTTCTTC	CASSSLGSSYNEQFF
-	14	TRBV2	TRBJ2-1	once	TGTGCCACGAACGCCGCGGCCCAAGATAATGAGCAGTTCTTC	CATNAAAQDNEQFF
TRBD2	17	TRBV11-2	TRBJ2-7	-	TGTGCCAGCAGCTCCAGCCCCCCTAGCGGGGGGAACTACGAGCAGTACTTC	CASSSSPPSGGNYEQYF
-	14	TRBV12-3/TRBV12-4	TRBJ1-5	-	TGTGCCAGCCATTTCGGAGAGGGGATGCAGCATCAGCATTTT	CASHFGEGMQHQHF
TRBD1	13	TRBV7-9	TRBJ1-2	-	TGTGCCGGGGCTACAGGGGGAGGTTTTGGCTATACCTTC	CAGATGGGFGYTF
TRBD1	15	TRBV28	TRBJ1-1	-	TGTGCCAGCAAAGCAGGGGACAGGACCGACACTGAAGCTTTCTTT	CASKAGDRTDTEAFF
-	16	TRBV6-5	TRBJ2-1	-	TGTGCCAGCAGTCTTTGGGGGCGGGAGACCTACAATGAGCAGTTCTTC	CASSLWGRETYNEQFF
-	16	TRBV7-9	TRBJ2-1	-	TGTGCCAGCAGCCCCATGAGAGGGCCTACACTGGATGAGCAGTTCTTC	CASSPMRGPTLDEQFF
-	10	TRBV29-1	TRBJ1-2	-	TGCAGCGTTGGACGGAATGGCTACACCTTC	CSVGRNGYTF
TRBD1	13	TRBV11-2	TRBJ1-2	many	TGTGCCAGCACCGGGACAGGGGAATATGGCTACACCTTC	CASTGTGEYGYTF
-	15	TRBV10-3	TRBJ1-1	few	TGTGCCATCAGTGAGGAACCAGTCCTGGACACTGAAGCTTTCTTT	CAISEEPVLDTEAFF
TRBD1	14	TRBV12-3/TRBV12-4	TRBJ1-2	few	TGTGCCAGCAAGGGAGGGGGCGCCCACTATGGCTACACCTTC	CASKGGGAHYGYTF
TRBD2	15	TRBV11-2	TRBJ2-7	-	TGTGCCAGCATCACCACTCCGGGACTAGCGTACGAACAGTACTTC	CASITTPGLAYEQYF
TRBD2	16	TRBV2	TRBJ2-1	-	TGTGCCAGCAGTGCCTCTAGCGGGGGCTCCTACAATGAGCAGTTCTTC	CASSASSGGSYNEQFF
-	14	TRBV12-3/TRBV12-4	TRBJ1-5	-	TGTGCCAGCAGTTTAAGGGTCGGGGGTCAGCCCCATCATTTT	CASSLRVGGQPHHF
TRBD2	11	TRBV29-1	TRBJ2-3	many	TGCTGCGGGAGAAGCACAGATACGCAGTATTTT	CCGRSTDTQYF
-	14	TRBV28	TRBJ2-7	-	TGTGCCAGCAGTTCCCGGGACGGGAGATACGAGCAGTACTTC	CASSSRDGRYEQYF
-	14	TRBV2	TRBJ2-1	-	TGTGCCAGCAGGGGAAGGGAGCGTTCCCATGAGCAGTTCTTC	CASRGRERSHEQFF
-	14	TRBV11-2	TRBJ2-7	-	TGTACCAGCAGCTTAACCTACGGAGCCTACGAACACTACTTC	CTSSLTYGAYEHYF
TRBD2	14	TRBV4-1	TRBJ2-1	few	TGCGCCAGCAGCCAAGTGTCAGCGGGAGGCCTTGGGATCTTC	CASSQVSAGGLGIF